Shown below are 18 T cell receptor beta chains from a single sample sequenced in a study of blood T cell repertoires in COVID-19. The repertoire was sequenced with immunoSEQ multiplex PCR; TCRdb's copy has only in-frame clones and lacks some. The data hold around 100,000 clones, with more than 75% observed a single time. What was sequenced was peripheral blood. Source of these receptors: a human donor with acute or convalescent COVID-19. The donor label of this sample is uncertain.

This clone was detected only once. The gene calls are TRBV12-3 or TRBV12-4 and TRBJ1-2, with unresolved D. CDR3 size: 13 residues. V lost 6 bases and J lost 4, with 12 bases in between. The CDR3 loop is CASSSGAGYGYTF. DNA of the CDR3: TGTGCCAGCAGCTCGGGAGCTGGCTATGGCTACACCTTC.

This clone counts as medium-sized. The V and J genes are TRBV28 and TRBJ1-1; D not resolved. Trimming pared 9 bases from V and 3 bases from J, leaving 14 bases between. CDR1 is MDHEN, CDR2 SYDVKM, per germline. The CDR3 runs to 13 residues. CDR3 DNA: TGTGCCAGTTTCTTCGGAGGACACACTGAAGCTTTCTTT. It specifies CASFFGGHTEAFF.

The chain employs TRBV2 and TRBJ1-1, with a tentative D call TRBD1 (5 bases). The ends were cut back, 11 bases at V and 0 bases at J, with 19 bases in the middle. The CDR3 sequence is 15 residues long. Germline V gives CDR1 SNHLY, CDR2 FYNNEI. CDR3 DNA: TGTGCCGCCAAAGGCAGGGACTTCATGAACACTGAAGCTTTCTTT. Protein product: CAAKGRDFMNTEAFF.

This chain uses TRBV5-1 with TRBJ2-3, with 8 bases that match TRBD1. The CDR3 is made up of 15 amino acids. The germline CDR1 and CDR2 sequences are SGHRS and YFSETQ. The trim removed 0 bases at V and 1 base at J, leaving 1 base unmatched. The CDR3 DNA is TGCGCCAGCAGCTTGGAGGGACAGGGCACAGATACGCAGTATTTT. Its translation: CASSLEGQGTDTQYF.

J is TRBJ1-2 and V is TRBV5-1; 12 bases agree with TRBD1. J gave up 8 bases and V 0 bases, and 11 bases lay outside the gene matches. This CDR3 has 17 residues. Germline assignment: CDR1 SGHRS and CDR2 YFSETQ. The CDR3 DNA sequence: TGCGCCAGCAGCTTGGCTCCCGGGACAGGGGGCGGCAACGGCTACACCTTC. Its protein product is CASSLAPGTGGGNGYTF.

This chain joins TRBV27 and TRBJ1-2; TRBD1 might be the D (5 bases). Germline V gives CDR1 MNHEY, CDR2 SMNVEV (reference sequence). CDR3 length: 15 amino acids. V was clipped by 5 bases and J by 0 bases, with 13 bases between them. The CDR3 loop reads CASSLRRGANYGYTF. CDR3 DNA sequence: TGTGCCAGCAGTCTTCGACGGGGGGCTAACTATGGCTACACCTTC.

This chain connects TRBV9 to TRBJ2-2; 7 bases agree with TRBD1. Germline V CDR1 and CDR2: SGDLS, YYNGEE. CDR3 length equals 15 residues. The ends lost 2 bases at V and 3 bases at J; junction bases unmatched: 4. CDR3 loop: CASSVIGTDTGELFF. In DNA, the CDR3 is TGTGCCAGCAGCGTTATTGGGACAGACACCGGGGAGCTGTTTTTT.

CDR3 sequence reads: CAWNRENTDTQYF. In DNA form, the CDR3 reads TGTGCCTGGAACAGGGAGAACACAGATACGCAGTATTTT. The chain carries TRBV30 and TRBJ2-3, with a tentative D call TRBD1 (6 bases). Germline V gives CDR1 GTSNPN, CDR2 SVGIG (reference sequence). CDR3 size: 13 residues. Trimming cost V 4 bases and J 2 bases, with 10 bases left between them.

The chain has TRBV5-1 and TRBJ2-7, with TRBD2 matching 9 bases. Germline CDR1 reads SGHRS; CDR2 reads YFSETQ. CDR3 length: 15 residues. The ends lost 4 bases at V and 6 bases at J; junction bases unmatched: 11. CDR3 DNA: TGCGCCAGCAGCGCGGGGGGGACAGAAGGTTCCGAGCAGTACTTC. Translating gives CASSAGGTEGSEQYF. The full variable domain, completed using reference TRBV5-1 and TRBJ2-7, is KAGVTQTPRYLIKTRGQQVTLSCSPISGHRSVSWYQQTPGQGLQFLFEYFSETQRNKGNFPGRFSGRQFSNSRSEMNVSTLELGDSALYLCASSAGGTEGSEQYFGPGTRLTVT.

The CDR3 spells CASSLVSSGGSNEQFF. Written as DNA, the CDR3 is TGTGCCAGCAGCTTAGTGTCTAGCGGGGGGTCCAATGAGCAGTTCTTC. The genes are TRBV7-6 and TRBJ2-1; 11 bases are a match to TRBD2. J lost 6 bases, V lost 1 base, and 5 bases had no gene match. The CDR3 is 16 amino acids. Germline V lookup: CDR1 SGHVS, CDR2 FNYEAQ.

The rearrangement joins TRBV7-2 to TRBJ1-6; possibly TRBD1 for D (5 bases). The CDR3 runs to 14 residues. The ends were cut back, 3 bases at V and 7 bases at J, with 10 bases in the middle. From germline, CDR1 is SGHTA and CDR2 FQGNSA. The CDR3 nucleotides are TGTGCCAGCAGCTTCTTAGGGGTCAATTCACCCCTCCACTTT. This sequence encodes CASSFLGVNSPLHF. Full variable domain (outside the CDR3, taken from reference TRBV7-2 and TRBJ1-6): GAGVSQSPSNKVTEKGKDVELRCDPISGHTALYWYRQSLGQGLEFLIYFQGNSAPDKSGLPSDRFSAERTGGSVSTLTIQRTQQEDSAVYLCASSFLGVNSPLHFGNGTRLTVT.

V and J are TRBV5-5 and TRBJ2-7; the match to TRBD1 covers 9 bases. The V gene end was trimmed by 0 bases and the J gene end by 3 bases; junction bases not matched to a gene: 4. CDR1 is SGHKS and CDR2 is YYEKEE in the germline V gene (reference sequence). This CDR3 is built from 15 residues. The CDR3: CASSLGPGQGYEQYF. The CDR3 DNA is TGTGCCAGCAGCTTGGGACCGGGACAGGGCTACGAGCAGTACTTC.

CDR3 DNA: TGTGCCAGCAGTGGGCCGCAGGGGGCAGGGGATACGCAGTATTTT. Amino acid sequence: CASSGPQGAGDTQYF. The chain combines TRBV2 with TRBJ2-3; 8 bases agree with TRBD1. The CDR3 consists of 15 residues. The junction had 9 bases not matched to a gene; V was cut back by 4 bases and J by 6 bases. Germline CDR1 is SNHLY and CDR2 is FYNNEI.

The gene calls are TRBV6-5 and TRBJ2-3, with 12 bases identical to TRBD2. Germline CDR1 is MNHEY and CDR2 is SVGAGI. V was pared by 6 bases and J by 4 bases, with 2 bases of the junction left unmatched. This CDR3 has 14 amino acids. CDR3: CASRLAGGADTQYF. The CDR3 DNA reads as TGTGCCAGCAGACTAGCGGGGGGCGCAGATACGCAGTATTTT.

The chain employs TRBV30 and TRBJ2-1; TRBD2 agrees at 7 bases. The CDR3 totals 14 residues. Germline CDR1 reads GTSNPN; CDR2 reads SVGIG (reference sequence). V shed 0 bases, J shed 3 bases, and the junction held 2 bases outside the gene matches. The CDR3 coding sequence is TGTGCCTGGAGTGTGGGGGGGGGCTACAATGAGCAGTTCTTC. Amino acids: CAWSVGGGYNEQFF.

This clone was seen just once. The chain recombines TRBV6-5 with TRBJ2-7; 11 positions match TRBD2. The CDR3 extends over 14 amino acids. V trimming: 7 bases; J trimming: 2 bases; junction bases outside the gene matches: 4. CDR1 is MNHEY and CDR2 is SVGAGI in the germline V gene. The CDR3 region is CASTRLAGPYEQYF. The CDR3 nucleotides are TGTGCCAGCACCAGACTAGCGGGACCCTACGAGCAGTACTTC.

V and J are TRBV28 and TRBJ2-3; TRBD1 is a possible D gene (7 bases). Trimming cost V 10 bases and J 2 bases, with 22 bases left between them. This CDR3 region has 16 residues. In germline, CDR1 is MDHEN, CDR2 SYDVKM. The DNA for the CDR3 is TGTGCCACGTCCCCCGGAGGGACAGCTAACACAGATACGCAGTATTTT. It specifies CATSPGGTANTDTQYF. Drawing the rest from reference TRBV28 and TRBJ2-3, the complete variable domain is DVKVTQSSRYLVKRTGEKVFLECVQDMDHENMFWYRQDPGLGLRLIYFSYDVKMKEKGDIPEGYSVSREKKERFSLILESASTNQTSMYLCATSPGGTANTDTQYFGPGTRLTVL.

The V gene is TRBV5-6, the J gene TRBJ2-1; D possibly corresponds to TRBD2 (5 bases). Trimming stripped 4 bases from V and 2 bases from J, with 19 bases between. Germline V lookup: CDR1 SGHDT, CDR2 YYEEEE. This CDR3 has 17 amino acids. The CDR3 region is CASSPRGRSLPYNEQFF. The CDR3 DNA sequence: TGTGCCAGCAGCCCCCGGGGTCGGTCACTACCCTACAATGAGCAGTTCTTC.